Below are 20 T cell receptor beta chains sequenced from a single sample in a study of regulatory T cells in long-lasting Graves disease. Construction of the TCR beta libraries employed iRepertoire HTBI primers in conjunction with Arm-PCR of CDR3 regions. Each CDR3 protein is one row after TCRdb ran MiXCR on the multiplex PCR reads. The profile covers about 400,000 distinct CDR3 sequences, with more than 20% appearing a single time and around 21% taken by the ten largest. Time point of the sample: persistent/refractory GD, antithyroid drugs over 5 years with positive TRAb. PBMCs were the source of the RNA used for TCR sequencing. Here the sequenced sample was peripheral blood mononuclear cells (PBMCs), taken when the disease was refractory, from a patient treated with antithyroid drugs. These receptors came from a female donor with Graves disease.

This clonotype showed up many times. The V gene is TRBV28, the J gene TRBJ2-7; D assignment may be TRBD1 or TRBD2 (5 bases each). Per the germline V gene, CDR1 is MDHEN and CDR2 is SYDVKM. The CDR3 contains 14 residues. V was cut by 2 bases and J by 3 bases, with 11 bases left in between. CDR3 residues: CASSLGTVLYEQYF. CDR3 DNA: TGTGCCAGCAGTTTAGGGACGGTTCTCTACGAGCAGTACTTC.

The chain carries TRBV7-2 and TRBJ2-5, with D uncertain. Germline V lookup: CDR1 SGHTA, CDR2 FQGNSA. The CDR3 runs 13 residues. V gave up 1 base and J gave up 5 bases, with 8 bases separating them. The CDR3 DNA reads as TGTGCCAGCAGCTTAGTAATAGAGGAGACCCAGTACTTC. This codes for CASSLVIEETQYF.

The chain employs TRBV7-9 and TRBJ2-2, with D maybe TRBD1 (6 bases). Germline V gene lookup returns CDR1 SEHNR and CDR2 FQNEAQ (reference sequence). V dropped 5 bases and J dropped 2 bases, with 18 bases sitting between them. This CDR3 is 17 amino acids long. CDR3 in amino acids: CASSPKVGQPNTGELFF. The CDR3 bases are TGTGCCAGCAGCCCCAAGGTTGGACAGCCTAACACCGGGGAGCTGTTTTTT.

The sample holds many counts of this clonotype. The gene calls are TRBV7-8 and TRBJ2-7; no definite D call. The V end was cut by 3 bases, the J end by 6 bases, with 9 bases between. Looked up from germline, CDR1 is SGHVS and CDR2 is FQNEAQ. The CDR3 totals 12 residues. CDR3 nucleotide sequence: TGTGCCAGCAGCTTTAGTGTGATCGAGCAGTACTTC. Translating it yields CASSFSVIEQYF.

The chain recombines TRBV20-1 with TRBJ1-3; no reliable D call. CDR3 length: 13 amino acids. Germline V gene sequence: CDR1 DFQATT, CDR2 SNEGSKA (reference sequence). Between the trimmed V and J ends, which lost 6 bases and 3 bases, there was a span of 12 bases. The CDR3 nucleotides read TGCAGTGCAAACCCGGGGATTGGAAACACCATATATTTT. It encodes CSANPGIGNTIYF.

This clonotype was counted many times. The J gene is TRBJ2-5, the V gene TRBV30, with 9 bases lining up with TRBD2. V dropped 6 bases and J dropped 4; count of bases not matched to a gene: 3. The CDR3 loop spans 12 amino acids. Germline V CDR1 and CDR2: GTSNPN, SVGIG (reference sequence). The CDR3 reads CACGSGGETQYF. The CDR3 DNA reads TGTGCCTGCGGTAGCGGGGGAGAGACCCAGTACTTC.

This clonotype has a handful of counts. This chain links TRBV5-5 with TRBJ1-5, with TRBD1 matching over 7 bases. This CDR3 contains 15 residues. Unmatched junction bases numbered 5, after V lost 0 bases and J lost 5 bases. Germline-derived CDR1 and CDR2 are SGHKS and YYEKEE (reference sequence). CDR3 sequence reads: CASSLEGQPHQPQHF. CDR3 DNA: TGTGCCAGCAGCTTGGAGGGACAGCCTCATCAGCCCCAGCATTTT.

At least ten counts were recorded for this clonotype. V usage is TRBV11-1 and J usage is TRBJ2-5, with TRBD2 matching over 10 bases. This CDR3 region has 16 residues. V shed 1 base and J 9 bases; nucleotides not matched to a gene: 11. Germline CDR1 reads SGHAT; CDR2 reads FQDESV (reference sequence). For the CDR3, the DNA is TGTGCCAGCAGCTTAGGTCGTCGGACTAGCGGTCAGTCCCAGTACTTC. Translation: CASSLGRRTSGQSQYF.

The CDR3 region has the DNA TGTGCCAGCAGTGTGCTAGCGGGCCCCTACGAGCAGTACTTC. It encodes CASSVLAGPYEQYF. The genes are TRBV12-3 or TRBV12-4 and TRBJ2-7; 8 bases match TRBD2. The CDR3 is 14 amino acids. The trim removed 5 bases at V and 2 bases at J, leaving 5 bases unmatched.

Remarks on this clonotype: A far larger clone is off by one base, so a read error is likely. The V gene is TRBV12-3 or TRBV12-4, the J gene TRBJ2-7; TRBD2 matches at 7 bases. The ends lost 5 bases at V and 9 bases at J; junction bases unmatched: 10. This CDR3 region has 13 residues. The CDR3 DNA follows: TGTGCCAGCAGTAAGACTAGCCCGCCCGCGCAGTACTTC. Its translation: CASSKTSPPAQYF.

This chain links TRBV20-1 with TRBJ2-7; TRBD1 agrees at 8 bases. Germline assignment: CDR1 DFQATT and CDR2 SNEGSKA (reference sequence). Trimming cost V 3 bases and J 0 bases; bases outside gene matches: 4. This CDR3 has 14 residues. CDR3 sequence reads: CSASGQGASYEQYF. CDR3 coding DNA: TGCAGTGCTAGTGGACAGGGTGCCTCCTACGAGCAGTACTTC.

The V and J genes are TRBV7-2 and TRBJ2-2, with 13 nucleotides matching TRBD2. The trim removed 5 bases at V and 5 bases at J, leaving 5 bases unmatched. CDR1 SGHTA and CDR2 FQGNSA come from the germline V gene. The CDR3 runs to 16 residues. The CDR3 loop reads CASSTRLAGGTGELFF. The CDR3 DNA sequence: TGTGCCAGCAGCACCCGACTAGCGGGAGGTACCGGGGAGCTGTTTTTT.

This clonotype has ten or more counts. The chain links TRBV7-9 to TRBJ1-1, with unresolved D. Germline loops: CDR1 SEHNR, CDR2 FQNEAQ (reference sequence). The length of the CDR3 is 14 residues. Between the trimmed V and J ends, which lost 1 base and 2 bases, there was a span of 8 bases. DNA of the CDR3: TGTGCCAGCAGCTTAGGTACAAGCAACACTGAAGCTTTCTTT. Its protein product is CASSLGTSNTEAFF. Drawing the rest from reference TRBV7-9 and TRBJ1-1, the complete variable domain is DTGVSQNPRHKITKRGQNVTFRCDPISEHNRLYWYRQTLGQGPEFLTYFQNEAQLEKSRLLSDRFSAERPKGSFSTLEIQRTEQGDSAMYLCASSLGTSNTEAFFGQGTRLTVV.

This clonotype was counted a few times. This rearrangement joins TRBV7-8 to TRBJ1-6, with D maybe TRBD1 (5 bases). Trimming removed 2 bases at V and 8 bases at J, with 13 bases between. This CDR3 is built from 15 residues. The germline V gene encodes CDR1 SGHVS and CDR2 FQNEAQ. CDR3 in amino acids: CASSLIAGLDSPLHF. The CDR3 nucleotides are TGTGCCAGCAGCTTAATCGCAGGGCTCGATTCACCCCTCCACTTT.

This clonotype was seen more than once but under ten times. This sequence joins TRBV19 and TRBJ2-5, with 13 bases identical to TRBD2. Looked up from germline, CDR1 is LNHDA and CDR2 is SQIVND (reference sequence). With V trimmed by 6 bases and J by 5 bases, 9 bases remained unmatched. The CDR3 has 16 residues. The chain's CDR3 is CASSTGLAGDRETQYF. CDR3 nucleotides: TGTGCCAGTAGCACCGGACTAGCGGGAGACCGGGAGACCCAGTACTTC.

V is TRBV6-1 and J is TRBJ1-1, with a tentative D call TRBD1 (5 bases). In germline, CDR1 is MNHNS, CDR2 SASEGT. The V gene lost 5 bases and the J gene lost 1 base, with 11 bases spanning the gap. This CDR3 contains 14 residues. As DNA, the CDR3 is TGTGCCAGCAGTCAAACAGGACCGAACACTGAAGCTTTCTTT. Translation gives CASSQTGPNTEAFF.

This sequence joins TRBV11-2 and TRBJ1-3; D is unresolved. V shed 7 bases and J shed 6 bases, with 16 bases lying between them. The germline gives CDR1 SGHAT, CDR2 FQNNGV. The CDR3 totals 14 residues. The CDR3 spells CASNLGAGLNTIYF. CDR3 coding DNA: TGTGCCAGCAACCTTGGCGCCGGATTAAACACCATATATTTT.

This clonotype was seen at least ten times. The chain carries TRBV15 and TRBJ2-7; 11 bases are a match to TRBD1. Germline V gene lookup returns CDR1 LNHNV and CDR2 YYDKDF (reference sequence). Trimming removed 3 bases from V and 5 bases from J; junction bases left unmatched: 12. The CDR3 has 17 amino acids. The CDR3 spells CATSSGTGGPFGDEQYF. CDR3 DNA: TGTGCCACCAGCAGCGGGACAGGGGGACCATTTGGGGACGAGCAGTACTTC.

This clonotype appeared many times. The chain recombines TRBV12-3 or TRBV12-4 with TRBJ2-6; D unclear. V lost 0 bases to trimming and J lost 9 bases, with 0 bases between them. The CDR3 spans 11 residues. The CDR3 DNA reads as TGTGCCAGCAGTTTAGCCAACGTCCTGACTTTC. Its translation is CASSLANVLTF.

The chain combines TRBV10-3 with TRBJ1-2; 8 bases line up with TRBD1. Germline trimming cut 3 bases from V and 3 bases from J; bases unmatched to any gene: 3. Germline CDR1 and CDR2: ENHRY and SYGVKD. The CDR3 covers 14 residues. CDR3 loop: CAISDGQGDYGYTF. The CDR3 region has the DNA TGTGCCATCAGTGACGGACAGGGCGACTATGGCTACACCTTC.